These 18 T cell receptor beta chains were all obtained from the same sample, sequenced in a study of T cell changes during pregnancy in multiple sclerosis. Repertoires were generated with immunoSEQ multiplex PCR, while TCRdb's copy carries only in-frame clones and drops some. This sample carries 85,000 to 90,000 clones, approximately 93% of them seen once, and the ten largest clones take about 1.6%. Material: peripheral blood, obtained after pregnancy. The receptors shown here come from a female donor in good health, enrolled as a control in a pregnancy study.

This chain joins TRBV6-5 and TRBJ2-1; 10 nucleotides line up with TRBD2. This CDR3 comprises 15 residues. Germline CDR1 reads MNHEY; CDR2 reads SVGAGI. J lost 2 bases, V lost 7 bases, and 5 bases had no gene match. The CDR3 reads CASTPGLAAYNEQFF. The CDR3 nucleotides read TGTGCCAGCACCCCTGGACTAGCGGCCTACAATGAGCAGTTCTTC.

The V gene is TRBV7-2, the J gene TRBJ1-2, with 7 bases fitting TRBD1. The length of the CDR3 is 14 residues. In germline, CDR1 is SGHTA, CDR2 FQGNSA. Trimming at V came to 5 bases and at J to 0 bases, leaving 3 bases not matched to a gene. CDR3 coding DNA: TGTGCCAGCAGCCAACAGGGGTCTAACTATGGCTACACCTTC. Residues: CASSQQGSNYGYTF.

A single count supports this clone. The genes are TRBV11-3 and TRBJ2-2; unclear D gene. V was clipped by 4 bases and J by 5 bases, with 11 bases between them. The germline V gene encodes CDR1 SGHNT and CDR2 YENEEA. The CDR3 is 14 residues long. CDR3 DNA sequence: TGTGCCAGCAGCTGGGTGGGCGAGACCGGGGAGCTGTTTTTT. This codes for CASSWVGETGELFF.

The J gene is TRBJ1-3, the V gene TRBV6-1; 8 bases match TRBD1. Germline CDR1 MNHNS, CDR2 SASEGT. The CDR3 consists of 15 residues. Trimming cost V 6 bases and J 4 bases; bases outside gene matches: 8. CDR3 amino acids: CASSGQGVQGNTIYF. The CDR3, as DNA: TGTGCCAGCAGCGGACAGGGAGTACAGGGAAACACCATATATTTT.

V usage is TRBV11-3 and J usage is TRBJ2-3; tentative D call: TRBD2 (6 bases). The V end lost 5 bases, the J end lost 7 bases, and 13 bases lay between the germline ends. Per the germline V gene, CDR1 is SGHNT and CDR2 is YENEEA. The CDR3 extends over 13 amino acids. CDR3 region: CASSHLEGNTQYF. For the CDR3, the DNA is TGTGCCAGCAGCCACTTGGAGGGGAATACGCAGTATTTT.

The chain joins TRBV18 to TRBJ2-7, with TRBD1 matching over 8 bases. From germline, CDR1 is KGHSH and CDR2 LQKENI. This CDR3 contains 13 residues. Trimming removed 4 bases from V and 6 bases from J; junction bases left unmatched: 5. CDR3 region: CASSLQQGVEQYF. Written as DNA, the CDR3 is TGTGCCAGCTCACTTCAACAGGGGGTCGAGCAGTACTTC.

The V gene is TRBV5-6, the J gene TRBJ1-4, with TRBD1 matching 7 bases. The CDR3 extends over 17 amino acids. The V and J ends lost 1 base and 0 bases, in that order; junction bases with no gene match: 6. Germline lookup yields CDR1 SGHDT and CDR2 YYEEEE. This CDR3 is CASSLRGDRTTNEKLFF. The DNA for the CDR3 is TGTGCCAGCAGCTTGAGAGGGGACAGAACAACTAATGAAAAACTGTTTTTT.

The rearrangement joins TRBV15 to TRBJ2-5, with TRBD2 matching 7 bases. J lost 1 base, V lost 2 bases, and 4 bases had no gene match. Germline assignment: CDR1 LNHNV and CDR2 YYDKDF (reference sequence). The CDR3 covers 15 residues. The CDR3 loop is CATSRQGGAQETQYF. CDR3 DNA: TGTGCCACCAGCAGACAGGGAGGGGCCCAAGAGACCCAGTACTTC.

Concerning this clone: Other DNA sequences of this sample code for an identical CDR3. V is TRBV5-1 and J is TRBJ1-1, with no clear D. V lost 0 bases and J lost 1, with 7 bases in between. CDR1 is SGHRS, CDR2 YFSETQ, per germline. The CDR3 spans 14 residues. CDR3 nucleotide sequence: TGCGCCAGCAGCTTGGTCCCGGGGAACACTGAAGCTTTCTTT. As protein: CASSLVPGNTEAFF.

The chain has TRBV7-2 and TRBJ2-7, with D possibly being TRBD1 (5 bases). Germline assignment: CDR1 SGHTA and CDR2 FQGNSA. V was cut by 3 bases and J by 0 bases, with 9 bases left in between. This CDR3 has 14 residues. The CDR3 here is CASSFSRGSYEQYF. The CDR3 DNA follows: TGTGCCAGCAGCTTTAGTAGGGGCTCCTACGAGCAGTACTTC.

A word on this clone: Other DNA sequences in the same sample also yield this CDR3. The chain carries TRBV5-1 and TRBJ2-6, with D perhaps matching TRBD1 (6 bases). The CDR3 totals 15 residues. Germline V CDR1 and CDR2: SGHRS, YFSETQ. V lost 5 bases and J lost 0, with 9 bases in between. Here the CDR3 reads CASSLGASGANVLTF. CDR3 DNA sequence: TGCGCCAGCAGTCTGGGGGCCTCTGGGGCCAACGTCCTGACTTTC.

This clone has a handful of counts. The rearrangement uses TRBV28 and TRBJ2-2; 12 nucleotides agree with TRBD2. The V gene's germline CDR1 is MDHEN and CDR2 SYDVKM. V was clipped by 5 bases and J by 7 bases; unmatched bases: 5. CDR3 length equals 15 residues. CDR3 in DNA: TGTGCCAGCAGTGGTGGACTAGCGGGAATCGGGGAGCTGTTTTTT. Protein: CASSGGLAGIGELFF.

This chain connects TRBV21-1 to TRBJ1-5; the table gives TRBD1 as D, unverified against the DNA. TRBV21-1 is annotated as a pseudogene. The length of the CDR3 is 16 residues. This CDR3 reads CASSPKSRGQNQPQHF. The CDR3 DNA reads TGTGCCAGCAGCCCGAAGAGCCGGGGACAGAATCAGCCCCAGCATTTT.

This clone appeared once. The chain links TRBV7-2 to TRBJ2-5; D remains ambiguous. Germline V gene data show CDR1 as SGHTA and CDR2 as FQGNSA. The CDR3 runs 13 residues. V was pared by 5 bases and J by 4 bases, with 11 bases between. CDR3 in DNA: TGTGCCAGCAGCCGAGGAGCCCTAGAGACCCAGTACTTC. It is translated as CASSRGALETQYF.

Regarding this clone: Other DNA sequences of this sample code for an identical CDR3. V gene TRBV4-2 combines with J gene TRBJ2-7; TRBD2 agrees at 12 bases. The germline CDR1 and CDR2 sequences are LGHNA and YNFKEQ. This CDR3 has 17 residues. The V gene end was trimmed by 0 bases and the J gene end by 5 bases; junction bases not matched to a gene: 8. The CDR3 here is CASSQDGVTSGRNEQYF. Here the CDR3 DNA reads TGTGCCAGCAGCCAAGATGGGGTAACTAGCGGGAGGAACGAGCAGTACTTC.

The chain is built from TRBV2 and TRBJ1-1; 8 bases match TRBD1. Germline CDR1 and CDR2: SNHLY and FYNNEI. CDR3 length equals 14 residues. V was pared by 4 bases and J by 4 bases, with 5 bases of the junction left unmatched. As DNA, the CDR3 is TGTGCCAGCAGTGGGGGACAGGTGGGCACTGAAGCTTTCTTT. Amino acids: CASSGGQVGTEAFF.

The chain is built from TRBV28 and TRBJ1-4; 8 nucleotides match TRBD1. The V gene end was trimmed by 5 bases and the J gene end by 8 bases; junction bases not matched to a gene: 4. Germline V gene sequence: CDR1 MDHEN, CDR2 SYDVKM. The CDR3 has 13 residues. The CDR3: CASSLDRVEKLFF. The CDR3 DNA sequence: TGTGCCAGCAGTCTGGACAGGGTCGAAAAACTGTTTTTT.

J is TRBJ2-2 and V is TRBV19; no definite D call. The V end was cut by 1 base, the J end by 4 bases, with 10 bases between. This CDR3 is 15 amino acids long. The germline V gene encodes CDR1 LNHDA and CDR2 SQIVND (reference sequence). The CDR3 nucleotides are TGTGCCAGTAGTATAGCGCCGGGTGGCACCGGGGAGCTGTTTTTT. Translated: CASSIAPGGTGELFF.